The 21 T cell receptor beta chains in this list originate from one sample, sequenced in a study of blood T cell repertoires in COVID-19. The method was immunoSEQ multiplex PCR; TCRdb's version includes in-frame clones alone and lacks a portion of them. The sample shows about 260,000 clones, 85% to 90% of them seen only once. The sequencing sample was made of peripheral blood. These receptors all come from a woman in her fifties or sixties with COVID-19, enrolled during active disease.

The V gene is TRBV19, the J gene TRBJ1-2, with D tentatively TRBD1 (5 bases). The V gene lost 7 bases and the J gene lost 7 bases, with 16 bases spanning the gap. CDR3 length: 13 residues. Germline CDR1 LNHDA, CDR2 SQIVND (reference sequence). The DNA for the CDR3 is TGTGCCAGTACCCCCAGGGCCGCGGTTGGCTACACCTTC. Its translation: CASTPRAAVGYTF.

Of note for this clone: This CDR3 is also generated by other DNA sequences in the sample. The DNA for the CDR3 is TGTGCCAGCAGCTTAGTGAGGGCGGGCTCTGGAAACACCATATATTTT. This sequence encodes CASSLVRAGSGNTIYF. The gene calls are TRBV7-2 and TRBJ1-3, with unresolved D. CDR1 is SGHTA and CDR2 is FQGNSA in the germline V gene. The CDR3 loop spans 16 amino acids. V lost 1 base, J lost 0 bases, and 10 bases lay in between.

The CDR3 nucleotides read TGTGCCAGCAGTTTTAGGCCCCCCCGGGTAGCGGCACCCAGCAGCTACGAGCAGTACTTC. It yields the protein CASSFRPPRVAAPSSYEQYF. The chain is built from TRBV27 and TRBJ2-7, with D tentatively TRBD2 (6 bases). The CDR3 spans 20 residues. V dropped 3 bases and J dropped 3 bases, with 30 bases sitting between them. CDR1 MNHEY and CDR2 SMNVEV come from the germline V gene (reference sequence).

The sample holds one count of this clone. The V and J genes are TRBV21-1 and TRBJ2-1; TRBD1 is the table's D call, not checked against the DNA. TRBV21-1 is given as a pseudogene. This CDR3 comprises 18 residues. This CDR3 reads CASSKIPTGGVDYNEQFF. The CDR3 coding sequence is TGTGCCAGCAGCAAAATCCCGACAGGGGGCGTCGACTACAATGAGCAGTTCTTC.

This sequence joins TRBV15 and TRBJ1-4; D may be TRBD1 (5 bases). Germline loops: CDR1 LNHNV, CDR2 YYDKDF (reference sequence). The CDR3 spans 18 residues. V was shortened by 0 bases and J by 0 bases, with 14 bases between the two germline ends. The CDR3 loop reads CATSRDFREGATNEKLFF. CDR3 nucleotide sequence: TGTGCCACCAGCAGAGATTTCAGGGAGGGCGCAACTAATGAAAAACTGTTTTTT.

This clone was seen a handful of times. V usage is TRBV28 and J usage is TRBJ2-7; 13 bases are a match to TRBD2. Germline CDR1 MDHEN, CDR2 SYDVKM. Unmatched junction bases numbered 4, after V lost 6 bases and J lost 2 bases. The CDR3 spans 15 residues. The CDR3 nucleotides read TGTGCCAGCAGACCCGGACTAGCGGGAGCCTACGAGCAGTACTTC. Protein: CASRPGLAGAYEQYF.

This sequence joins TRBV18 and TRBJ2-3, with 8 bases aligning to TRBD2. The J segment lost 2 bases and the V segment lost 3 bases, leaving 4 bases of the junction unmatched. Germline V gives CDR1 KGHSH, CDR2 LQKENI. The CDR3 loop spans 15 amino acids. The CDR3 nucleotides read TGTGCCAGCTCACCCGGACTAGCACCCACAGATACGCAGTATTTT. Amino acid sequence: CASSPGLAPTDTQYF.

The chain links TRBV6-2 or TRBV6-3 to TRBJ2-2; 7 nucleotides line up with TRBD1. Germline CDR1 and CDR2: MNHEY and SVGEGT. This CDR3 comprises 13 residues. Losses at the gene ends were 5 bases for V and 5 bases for J; bases not matched to a gene: 2. The CDR3 DNA follows: TGTGCCAGCAGTCCACAGGGGACCGGGGAGCTGTTTTTT. Amino acid sequence: CASSPQGTGELFF.

This chain links TRBV16 with TRBJ1-5; D perhaps matches TRBD1 (5 bases). The CDR3 runs 15 residues. The V gene's germline CDR1 is KGHSY and CDR2 FQNENV. V was trimmed by 4 bases and J by 6 bases, leaving 16 bases between them. The CDR3 is CASSPPGLDPQPQHF. CDR3 DNA: TGTGCCAGCAGCCCTCCGGGACTTGACCCTCAGCCCCAGCATTTT.

J is TRBJ1-6 and V is TRBV19, with D hard to call. Deletions cut 5 bases from V and 4 bases from J, with 6 bases between. Germline V gene data show CDR1 as LNHDA and CDR2 as SQIVND (reference sequence). The CDR3 runs to 13 residues. The CDR3 sequence: CASSPEYNSPLHF. For the CDR3, the DNA is TGTGCCAGTAGTCCCGAGTATAATTCACCCCTCCACTTT. The full variable domain, its missing parts supplied by reference TRBV19 and TRBJ1-6, is DGGITQSPKYLFRKEGQNVTLSCEQNLNHDAMYWYRQDPGQGLRLIYYSQIVNDFQKGDIAEGYSVSREKKESFPLTVTSAQKNPTAFYLCASSPEYNSPLHFGNGTRLTVT.

The chain combines TRBV12-2 with TRBJ2-5; TRBD2, the D gene given by the table, was not confirmed from the DNA. TRBV12-2 represents a pseudogene. The CDR3 consists of 15 residues. The CDR3 here is CASRPGTSGKETQYF. CDR3 DNA sequence: TGTGCAAGTCGCCCCGGGACTAGCGGAAAAGAGACCCAGTACTTC.

This clone appeared a few times. The V and J genes are TRBV6-7 and TRBJ1-3; 9 bases line up with TRBD1. TRBV6-7 is assigned to the ORF class and has an uncertain function. J gave up 1 base and V 4 bases, and 5 bases lay outside the gene matches. The CDR3 runs 16 residues. The DNA of the CDR3 is TGTGCCAGCAGTTTGGGACAGGGCAAATCTGGAAACACCATATATTTT. Protein: CASSLGQGKSGNTIYF.

The genes are TRBV4-1 and TRBJ2-7, with 7 bases lining up with TRBD1. The CDR3 length is 15 residues. V lost 4 bases, J lost 3 bases, and 9 bases stayed unmatched. Germline V gene data show CDR1 as MGHRA and CDR2 as YSYEKL. CDR3 sequence reads: CASSLTGTANYEQYF. CDR3 DNA: TGCGCCAGCAGCCTAACCGGGACAGCTAACTACGAGCAGTACTTC.

The rearrangement uses TRBV19 and TRBJ1-3; TRBD1 matches at 8 bases. This CDR3 is built from 16 residues. Looked up from germline, CDR1 is LNHDA and CDR2 is SQIVND (reference sequence). Losses at the gene ends were 6 bases for V and 0 bases for J; bases not matched to a gene: 7. As DNA, the CDR3 is TGTGCCAGTAGCCCCCAGGGGGCCCGCTCTGGAAACACCATATATTTT. This encodes CASSPQGARSGNTIYF.

V usage is TRBV6-1 and J usage is TRBJ1-1, with D possibly being TRBD1 (5 bases). CDR3 length: 14 amino acids. Germline values: CDR1 MNHNS, CDR2 SASEGT. The V end was cut by 0 bases, the J end by 13 bases, with 18 bases between. As DNA, the CDR3 is TGTGCCAGCAGTGAAGCGCTAAGTACAGGCGAGAGTTTCTTT. Translated, it gives CASSEALSTGESFF.

The rearrangement links TRBV5-1 to TRBJ2-7; TRBD1 matches at 10 bases. Germline CDR1 reads SGHRS; CDR2 reads YFSETQ. This CDR3 has 13 amino acids. Trimming removed 4 bases from V and 7 bases from J; junction bases left unmatched: 5. Here the CDR3 DNA reads TGCGCCAGCAGCACGGACAGGGGGGGTGAGCAGTACTTC. It codes for CASSTDRGGEQYF.

This clone was seen only once. This chain connects TRBV2 to TRBJ2-5; possible D gene TRBD1, 5 bases. The length of the CDR3 is 17 residues. Germline values: CDR1 SNHLY, CDR2 FYNNEI. V lost 6 bases, J lost 0 bases, and 20 bases lay in between. For the CDR3, the DNA is TGTGCCAGCAGCTCCCGCGGATGGCAGGGCTACCAAGAGACCCAGTACTTC. This translates into CASSSRGWQGYQETQYF.

The chain is built from TRBV11-2 and TRBJ1-1; D is unclear. From germline, CDR1 is SGHAT and CDR2 FQNNGV. V gave up 2 bases and J gave up 10 bases, with 17 bases separating them. CDR3 length equals 14 residues. The CDR3 region is CASSLNGLDLRAFF. In nucleotides, the CDR3 is TGTGCCAGCAGCTTAAACGGGTTAGACCTCCGAGCTTTCTTT.

V and J are TRBV28 and TRBJ2-1; weak D call: TRBD2 (6 bases). Germline assignment: CDR1 MDHEN and CDR2 SYDVKM. V was pared by 8 bases and J by 3 bases, with 20 bases between. The CDR3 sequence is 16 residues long. DNA of the CDR3: TGTGCCAGCCAGAGGATAGGCGGGAAGTTCTACAATGAGCAGTTCTTC. Amino acid sequence: CASQRIGGKFYNEQFF. Full variable domain (outside the CDR3, taken from reference TRBV28 and TRBJ2-1): DVKVTQSSRYLVKRTGEKVFLECVQDMDHENMFWYRQDPGLGLRLIYFSYDVKMKEKGDIPEGYSVSREKKERFSLILESASTNQTSMYLCASQRIGGKFYNEQFFGPGTRLTVL.

The V and J genes are TRBV12-5 and TRBJ2-3, with 7 positions matching TRBD2. Germline CDR1 is LGHNT and CDR2 is FRNRAP. With V trimmed by 1 base and J by 2 bases, 12 bases remained unmatched. CDR3 length: 18 amino acids. The CDR3 bases are TGTGCTAGTGGTTTGGATCGAGGGGCGGGAGCAATCACAGATACGCAGTATTTT. Translating it yields CASGLDRGAGAITDTQYF.

The chain is built from TRBV10-3 and TRBJ1-2; 8 positions match TRBD1. Germline V gene sequence: CDR1 ENHRY, CDR2 SYGVKD. CDR3 size: 13 residues. Trimming at V came to 8 bases and at J to 5 bases, leaving 7 bases not matched to a gene. CDR3 DNA: TGTGCCATCTATCAGGGGGCCTTGTATGGCTACACCTTC. Residues: CAIYQGALYGYTF.